This T cell receptor (beta chain) came from a study of T cell responses to AZD1222 COVID-19 vaccine. Across the whole study: Both about-4-week and about-12-week second-dose recipients were combined.

Study-wide results and limits: Reportedly, nearly half the spike-specific TCRs target unmutated variant regions.

The V and J ends lost 8 bases and 0 bases respectively, with 11 bases between them. The CDR3 is made up of 14 amino acids. The germline V gene has CDR1 MDHEN and CDR2 SYDVKM. TCRdb's table, derived via immunoSEQ multiplex PCR, lists solely in-frame clones and lacks some. The table has about 140,000 clones, about 87% seen once. About this clone itself: Its specificity is unknown.

The receptor comes from an adult in good health. The specimen comprised peripheral blood, sampled on day 0 of AZD1222 vaccination. This chain links TRBV28 with TRBJ1-3; D call uncertain. The CDR3 reads CASYGGLSGNTIYF. CDR3 in DNA: TGTGCCAGCTATGGCGGGCTCTCTGGAAACACCATATATTTT. Full variable domain (rest looked up from reference TRBV28 and TRBJ1-3): DVKVTQSSRYLVKRTGEKVFLECVQDMDHENMFWYRQDPGLGLRLIYFSYDVKMKEKGDIPEGYSVSREKKERFSLILESASTNQTSMYLCASYGGLSGNTIYFGEGSWLTVV.